This T cell receptor (beta chain) was retrieved from a study of shared clonotypes between healthy human individuals. Whole-study results and caveats: The generation probabilities recorded for non-shared clonotypes fell below those of clonotypes shared by all four donors. Sharing across a handful of donors was seen in 4.5% to 5.5% of naive CD4 clonotypes.

Replicate sorted-subset PCRs were loaded with 150 to 250 ng DNA, 30,000 or so T cell genomes. The data were produced by immunoSEQ multiplex PCR, yet TCRdb's version contains in-frame clones alone and is incomplete. The table shows about 2,500,000 clones, with about 92% occurring only once. With regard to this clone: Antigen specificity is unknown.

This receptor was identified in a man between 18 and 29 years old in good health. The source material was naive CD4+ T cells sorted from blood. The subset here: CD45RA+ positively selected.

The CDR3 here is CASTERPGSYEQYF. CDR3 in DNA: TGTGCCAGCACCGAGAGACCGGGCTCCTACGAGCAGTACTTC. The V and J genes are TRBV28 and TRBJ2-7; the D is unclear. Germline V gives CDR1 MDHEN, CDR2 SYDVKM. With 7 bases removed from V and 0 bases from J, the gap between germline ends came to 13 bases. The CDR3 runs 14 residues.